This T cell receptor (beta chain) was sequenced in a study of T cell repertoires in cytomegalovirus infection (dated by TCRdb to the late 2010s). At the level of the whole study: Recently identified HLA-C-restricted CMV epitopes, whose presentation resists viral immunomodulation, were targeted by peptide stimulations together with well-studied HLA-B-restricted epitopes. Because public TCR beta signatures pointed to carriage of CMV infection together with the matching HLA type, the HLA type of each donor mattered for the analysis.

This clonotype was counted a few times. It lacks a known antigen. There are no base qualities to consult, and no much larger clone falls within one base. The instrument was an Illumina HiSeq 1500. In TCRdb, the public reads were trimmed at Q25 with fastp and aligned with MiXCR, with productive beta chains retained. A single entry per CDR3 protein holds the most common genes and DNA from its merged rows. For this sample there are 450,000 to 550,000 distinct CDR3 sequences; about 42% appear just once. Around 45% of the sample belongs to the ten largest clones. Broad study findings and their caveats: Cumulative frequency of public TCR beta family members discriminated carriers of CMV infection plus the relevant HLA type in this cohort and an independent approximately 370-donor cohort. The ex vivo response was dominated by HLA-C-restricted CMV-specific TCR beta clonotypes, which also provided the single most frequent clonotype in two of eight donors.

The treatment or condition label, read with the paper, signifies: in vitro stimulation with specific CMV peptide epitopes to enrich CMV-specific T cells. Counted from cysteine to phenylalanine, this CDR3 has 16 amino acids. Only the CDR3 DNA stays, 48 bases, in frame from base 1. CDR1 and CDR2, per the germline V gene, are SGHTA and FQGNSA. V lost 2 bases and J lost 2 bases; the stretch between them is 13 bases long. This material consisted of cultured PBMCs, taken from culture after CMV antigen stimulation. This receptor chain uses TRBV7-2 and TRBJ1-5; the D gene is possibly TRBD1, with 5 bases matching. This sequence originates from a human donor in good health (CMV status not recorded). Some clones in this sample may be carry-over from other donors' samples. The DNA sequence is TGTGCCAGCAGCTTATTTGGGGGAAGGGGCAATCAGCCCCAGCATTTT. Protein translation: CASSLFGGRGNQPQHF.